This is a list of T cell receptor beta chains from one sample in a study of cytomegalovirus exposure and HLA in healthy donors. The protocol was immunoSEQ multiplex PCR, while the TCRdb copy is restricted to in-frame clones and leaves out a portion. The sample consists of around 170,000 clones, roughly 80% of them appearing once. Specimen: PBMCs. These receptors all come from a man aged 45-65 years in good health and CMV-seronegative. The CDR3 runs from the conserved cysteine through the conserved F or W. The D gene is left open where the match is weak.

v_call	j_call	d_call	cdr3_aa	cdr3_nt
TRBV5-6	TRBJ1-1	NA	CASSLAGRKAFF	TGTGCCAGCAGCTTGGCTGGCAGAAAAGCTTTCTTT
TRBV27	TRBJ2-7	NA	CASSDNSYEQYF	TGTGCCAGCTCAGATAACTCCTACGAGCAGTACTTC
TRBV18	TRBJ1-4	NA	CASSGRDKQWEKLFF	TGTGCCAGCTCAGGTCGGGACAAGCAATGGGAAAAACTGTTTTTT
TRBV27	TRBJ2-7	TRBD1	CASSLSDRYEQYF	TGTGCCAGCAGTTTATCGGACAGGTACGAGCAGTACTTC
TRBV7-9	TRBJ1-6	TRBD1	CASSLRQGATPLHF	TGTGCCAGCAGCTTAAGACAGGGGGCCACACCCCTCCACTTT
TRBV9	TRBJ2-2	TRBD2	CASSLRGAGELFF	TGTGCCAGCAGCCTTCGGGGGGCCGGGGAGCTGTTTTTT
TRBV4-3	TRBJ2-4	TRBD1	CASSQDRFARDSKNIQYF	TGCGCCAGCAGCCAAGATAGGTTTGCTCGGGACAGCAAAAACATTCAGTACTTC
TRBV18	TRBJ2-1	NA	CASSPLSYNEQFF	TGTGCCAGCTCACCACTTAGCTACAATGAGCAGTTCTTC
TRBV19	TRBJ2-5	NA	CASSISGRGAKETQYF	TGTGCCAGTAGTATATCGGGACGGGGGGCGAAAGAGACCCAGTACTTC
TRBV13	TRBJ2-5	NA	CASTQRDTQETQYF	TGTGCCAGCACCCAAAGGGACACACAAGAGACCCAGTACTTC
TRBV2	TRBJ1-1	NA	CASSYRVRGTEAFF	TGTGCCAGCAGTTATAGGGTACGGGGCACTGAAGCTTTCTTT
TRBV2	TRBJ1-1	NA	CASSTLGGWNEAFF	TGTGCCAGCAGTACCCTAGGGGGTTGGAATGAAGCTTTCTTT
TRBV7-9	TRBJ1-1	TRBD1	CASSPGTGGEATEAFF	TGTGCCAGCAGCCCCGGGACAGGGGGCGAAGCTACTGAAGCTTTCTTT